This T cell receptor beta chain was observed in a study of blood T cells in healthy people across ages. Study findings and constraints: It was held that the diversity estimates obtained from one million T cells were underestimates. Naive T cell percentage by flow cytometry tracked strongly with beta diversity.

This clonotype appeared a single time. Its specificity is unknown. The authors ran a second PCR of about 6 to 12 cycles using a sample-barcoded 5' primer and a J-beta primer mix. Each CDR3 protein is one row after TCRdb ran MiXCR on the 5' RACE reads. The sample has around 2 million distinct CDR3 sequences; roughly 43% are singletons. Germline V CDR1 and CDR2: SQVTM, ANQGSEA. The CDR3 has 12 amino acids. The V gene lost 4 bases and the J gene lost 8 bases, with 14 bases spanning the gap. J is TRBJ1-2 and V is TRBV29-1; no definite D call. The specimen sequenced was blood. This receptor was identified in a human donor in good health. This chain's CDR3 is CSVVLVSGGYTF. CDR3 DNA sequence: TGCAGCGTTGTCTTAGTTTCGGGGGGCTACACCTTC.